This passage covers 29 T cell receptor beta chains from one sample sequenced in a study of blood T cell repertoires in COVID-19. This table comes from immunoSEQ multiplex PCR, and its TCRdb copy is limited to in-frame clones, with some not included. The top ten hold about 12% of the sample, which has 250,000 to 350,000 clones, about 89% seen once. The sequencing sample was made of peripheral blood. Receptors originate from a woman aged 60-75 years with acute or convalescent COVID-19.

CDR3 residues: CAWSVGSQPNEKLFF. The CDR3 nucleotides read TGTGCCTGGAGTGTGGGCAGCCAGCCTAATGAAAAACTGTTTTTT. This chain links TRBV30 with TRBJ1-4; D not certain. The CDR3 runs to 15 residues. CDR1 is GTSNPN, CDR2 SVGIG, per germline (reference sequence). V lost 0 bases and J 3 bases, leaving 11 bases between the germline ends.

V usage is TRBV14 and J usage is TRBJ2-7, with 7 bases that match TRBD1. This CDR3 is 13 amino acids long. CDR1 and CDR2 (germline): SGHDN, FVKESK. V lost 2 bases, J lost 5 bases, and 3 bases stayed unmatched. The CDR3 DNA reads as TGTGCCAGCAGCCAATCTAGGGGGCACGAGCAGTACTTC. It is translated as CASSQSRGHEQYF.

V gene TRBV18 combines with J gene TRBJ1-1; D gene unclear. The CDR3 is 11 residues long. Deletions cut 6 bases from V and 5 bases from J, with 7 bases between. Germline V gene lookup returns CDR1 KGHSH and CDR2 LQKENI. CDR3 bases: TGTGCCAGCTCCCTTGAGACTGAAGCTTTCTTT. Translated: CASSLETEAFF.

This chain joins TRBV2 and TRBJ1-1; 9 bases map to TRBD1. In germline, CDR1 is SNHLY, CDR2 FYNNEI. The CDR3 covers 14 residues. The V gene end was trimmed by 2 bases and the J gene end by 10 bases; junction bases not matched to a gene: 8. The CDR3 sequence: CASSETRTGEVAFF. The CDR3 DNA sequence: TGTGCCAGCAGTGAAACGAGGACAGGGGAGGTAGCTTTCTTT.

This clone was seen just once. This chain uses TRBV9 with TRBJ2-5, with TRBD1 identical over 7 bases. Germline assignment: CDR1 SGDLS and CDR2 YYNGEE. Unmatched junction bases numbered 5, after V lost 1 base and J lost 5 bases. This CDR3 spans 14 amino acids. The CDR3 sequence: CASSVSGGFETQYF. The CDR3 DNA sequence: TGTGCCAGCAGCGTATCAGGGGGATTTGAGACCCAGTACTTC.

The CDR3 region is CASRQQGNIFGEQFF. In DNA form, the CDR3 reads TGTGCCAGCAGGCAACAGGGTAATATTTTCGGTGAGCAGTTCTTC. This rearrangement joins TRBV6-4 to TRBJ2-1; D possibly corresponds to TRBD1 (6 bases). There are 15 residues in the CDR3. CDR1 is MRHNA and CDR2 is SNTAGT in the germline V gene. V lost 6 bases and J 9 bases, leaving 21 bases between the germline ends.

The chain is built from TRBV13 and TRBJ1-1; D is ambiguous. From germline, CDR1 is PRHDT and CDR2 FYEKMQ (reference sequence). This CDR3 spans 14 amino acids. V lost 5 bases and J 4 bases, leaving 14 bases between the germline ends. The CDR3 is CASSGSVAGTEAFF. The CDR3 DNA reads as TGTGCCAGCAGCGGCTCCGTGGCGGGCACTGAAGCTTTCTTT.

The chain links TRBV5-5 to TRBJ1-5; TRBD1 agrees at 12 bases. V gave up 3 bases and J gave up 6 bases; unmatched junction bases: 4. Germline CDR1 SGHKS, CDR2 YYEKEE (reference sequence). The CDR3 has 15 residues. CDR3 bases: TGTGCCAGCAGCTGGGGACAGGGGGCGAGTCAGCCCCAGCATTTT. It encodes CASSWGQGASQPQHF.

This rearrangement joins TRBV7-3 to TRBJ2-5, with 8 bases aligning to TRBD1. CDR1 is SGHTA and CDR2 is FQGTGA in the germline V gene. Trimming cost V 1 base and J 1 base; bases outside gene matches: 2. The CDR3 runs to 15 residues. The CDR3 region is CASSLMTGVQETQYF. CDR3 nucleotides: TGTGCCAGCAGCTTAATGACAGGGGTCCAAGAGACCCAGTACTTC.

CDR3: CASSLGTGTEAFF. CDR3 nucleotides: TGTGCCAGCAGCTTGGGTACAGGTACTGAAGCTTTCTTT. The chain uses TRBV5-6 and TRBJ1-1, with D perhaps matching TRBD1 (5 bases). CDR3 length equals 13 residues. V dropped 0 bases and J dropped 5 bases, with 8 bases sitting between them. Germline V gene lookup returns CDR1 SGHDT and CDR2 YYEEEE.

This chain uses TRBV13 with TRBJ2-7; the D gene is possibly TRBD1 (6 bases). CDR1 and CDR2 from the germline V gene are PRHDT and FYEKMQ (reference sequence). CDR3 length: 13 amino acids. Trimming cost V 4 bases and J 5 bases, with 12 bases left between them. CDR3 sequence: CASSSPGQDEQYF. CDR3 bases: TGTGCCAGCAGCTCGCCGGGACAAGACGAGCAGTACTTC.

The V gene is TRBV11-2, the J gene TRBJ1-5; 7 bases line up with TRBD1. The V gene end was trimmed by 6 bases and the J gene end by 4 bases; junction bases not matched to a gene: 6. This CDR3 has 14 amino acids. Germline-derived CDR1 and CDR2 are SGHAT and FQNNGV. CDR3 sequence: CASRQTGSNQPQHF. The CDR3 nucleotides are TGTGCCAGCAGACAGACAGGGAGTAATCAGCCCCAGCATTTT.

The CDR3 DNA sequence: TGCGCCAGCAGCGCGGGACAGGAGAAAGCTTTCTTT. Its protein product is CASSAGQEKAFF. The chain has TRBV5-1 and TRBJ1-1; 8 bases line up with TRBD1. There are 12 residues in the CDR3. Germline CDR1 is SGHRS and CDR2 is YFSETQ. Losses at the gene ends were 4 bases for V and 9 bases for J; bases not matched to a gene: 5.

The CDR3 sequence is CASSFRTGGRKLFF. The CDR3 DNA is TGTGCCAGCAGCTTTAGGACAGGGGGCCGGAAACTGTTTTTT. The chain combines TRBV5-6 with TRBJ1-4; 11 bases match TRBD1. Germline trimming cut 2 bases from V and 11 bases from J; bases unmatched to any gene: 5. Germline-derived CDR1 and CDR2 are SGHDT and YYEEEE. The CDR3 totals 14 residues.

Here the CDR3 DNA reads TGTGCCAGCAGCCCAGGGGATTCTAATGAAAAACTGTTTTTT. Its protein is CASSPGDSNEKLFF. The rearrangement links TRBV7-8 to TRBJ1-4; tentative D call: TRBD1 (6 bases). V dropped 5 bases and J dropped 3 bases, with 10 bases sitting between them. The CDR3 runs 14 residues. Per the germline V gene, CDR1 is SGHVS and CDR2 is FQNEAQ.

This clone occurred a few times. This chain uses TRBV7-2 with TRBJ1-4; 7 bases match TRBD1. J was trimmed by 12 bases and V by 5 bases; bases with no gene match: 9. Germline V gene sequence: CDR1 SGHTA, CDR2 FQGNSA. The CDR3 has 13 amino acids. This chain's CDR3 is CASSVRGNGELFF. In DNA, the CDR3 is TGTGCCAGCAGCGTCAGGGGGAATGGGGAACTGTTTTTT.

The chain joins TRBV9 to TRBJ2-5; D perhaps matches TRBD2 (6 bases). CDR3 length equals 15 residues. CDR1 is SGDLS, CDR2 YYNGEE, per germline. Trimming stripped 4 bases from V and 4 bases from J, with 17 bases between. Here the CDR3 DNA reads TGTGCCAGCAGCTACCGGGACTTAGTACGAGAGACCCAGTACTTC. Residues: CASSYRDLVRETQYF. Drawing the rest from reference TRBV9 and TRBJ2-5, the complete variable domain is DSGVTQTPKHLITATGQRVTLRCSPRSGDLSVYWYQQSLDQGLQFLIQYYNGEERAKGNILERFSAQQFPDLHSELNLSSLELGDSALYFCASSYRDLVRETQYFGPGTRLLVL.

The chain recombines TRBV29-1 with TRBJ2-3; TRBD1 is a possible D gene (6 bases). Germline-derived CDR1 and CDR2 are SQVTM and ANQGSEA. The V gene lost 4 bases and the J gene lost 0 bases, with 14 bases spanning the gap. The length of the CDR3 is 15 residues. The CDR3, as DNA: TGCAGCGTTGTTCCCGCAGGGGTCAGCACAGATACGCAGTATTTT. Encoded protein: CSVVPAGVSTDTQYF.

V usage is TRBV2 and J usage is TRBJ2-3, with D unresolved. V dropped 2 bases and J dropped 2 bases, with 5 bases sitting between them. Germline V gene sequence: CDR1 SNHLY, CDR2 FYNNEI. The CDR3 sequence is 13 residues long. The CDR3 is CASSELDTDTQYF. The CDR3 nucleotides read TGTGCCAGCAGTGAACTAGACACAGATACGCAGTATTTT.

DNA for the CDR3: TGTGCCAGCAGCAGGACAGGGGGCAGTGAAGATACGCAGTATTTT. Its protein product is CASSRTGGSEDTQYF. The J gene is TRBJ2-3, the V gene TRBV7-6; 11 bases are shared with TRBD1. This CDR3 comprises 15 residues. V shed 5 bases and J 5 bases; nucleotides not matched to a gene: 6. CDR1 is SGHVS, CDR2 FNYEAQ, per germline.

The chain has TRBV29-1 and TRBJ1-2; TRBD1 agrees at 8 bases. The ends lost 3 bases at V and 6 bases at J; junction bases unmatched: 6. The CDR3 has 13 residues. Per the germline V gene, CDR1 is SQVTM and CDR2 is ANQGSEA. As DNA, the CDR3 is TGCAGCGTTGAGTGGACAGGGCCGAATGGCTACACCTTC. Its translation is CSVEWTGPNGYTF.

A word on this clone: Other nucleotide sequences from this sample produce the same CDR3. The chain has TRBV7-2 and TRBJ2-7; D gene unclear. Looked up from germline, CDR1 is SGHTA and CDR2 is FQGNSA. V dropped 2 bases and J dropped 4 bases, with 3 bases sitting between them. This CDR3 has 11 residues. CDR3 in amino acids: CASSLSYEQYF. The DNA of the CDR3 is TGTGCCAGCAGCTTATCTTACGAGCAGTACTTC. Drawing the rest from reference TRBV7-2 and TRBJ2-7, the complete variable domain is GAGVSQSPSNKVTEKGKDVELRCDPISGHTALYWYRQSLGQGLEFLIYFQGNSAPDKSGLPSDRFSAERTGGSVSTLTIQRTQQEDSAVYLCASSLSYEQYFGPGTRLTVT.

This chain connects TRBV5-4 to TRBJ2-3; tentative D call: TRBD2 (5 bases). From germline, CDR1 is SGHNT and CDR2 YYREEE (reference sequence). V was cut by 1 base and J by 5 bases, with 14 bases left in between. The CDR3 is made up of 15 amino acids. CDR3 nucleotides: TGTGCCAGCAGCTTGTGGGCGGGTCTCGGAGATACGCAGTATTTT. Amino acids: CASSLWAGLGDTQYF.

The V and J genes are TRBV2 and TRBJ1-2; possibly TRBD1 for D (6 bases). The CDR3 is made up of 15 amino acids. CDR1 and CDR2 from the germline V gene are SNHLY and FYNNEI. Trimming removed 1 base from V and 8 bases from J, with 17 bases in between. For the CDR3, the DNA is TGTGCCAGCAGTGAAGGCTTACCAGGGGATCGGGGCTACACCTTC. Protein product: CASSEGLPGDRGYTF.

CDR3 sequence (DNA): TGTGCCAGCTCCATTGGGTTCCAGCGGGGGGCCTACGAGCAGTACTTC. It specifies CASSIGFQRGAYEQYF. The chain has TRBV7-2 and TRBJ2-7, with TRBD2 identical over 9 bases. The CDR3 length is 16 residues. After removal of 8 bases from V and 2 bases from J, the junction contained 13 bases not matched to a gene. Germline V gene sequence: CDR1 SGHTA, CDR2 FQGNSA.

V and J are TRBV5-1 and TRBJ2-7, with TRBD1 identical over 7 bases. The junction had 8 bases not matched to a gene; V was cut back by 3 bases and J by 2 bases. The CDR3 is made up of 15 amino acids. Per the germline V gene, CDR1 is SGHRS and CDR2 is YFSETQ. The CDR3 bases are TGCGCCAGCAGCTGGGACCCGACAGGGACCTACGAGCAGTACTTC. This encodes CASSWDPTGTYEQYF.

The gene calls are TRBV19 and TRBJ1-5; TRBD1 is a possible D gene (5 bases). The CDR3 is 17 residues long. Germline V CDR1 and CDR2: LNHDA, SQIVND (reference sequence). Trimming shortened V by 4 bases and J by 0 bases, and 16 bases separated the two germline ends. Here the CDR3 DNA reads TGTGCCAGTAGTACCATGAGACAGATTTATAGCAATCAGCCCCAGCATTTT. It specifies CASSTMRQIYSNQPQHF.

This clone appeared a few times. The genes are TRBV7-6 and TRBJ2-7, with 7 bases matching TRBD1. This CDR3 comprises 15 residues. The V gene end was trimmed by 2 bases and the J gene end by 4 bases; junction bases not matched to a gene: 8. The germline gives CDR1 SGHVS, CDR2 FNYEAQ. The CDR3 coding sequence is TGTGCCAGCAGCTTAACAGGGGTTGGGGCATACGAGCAGTACTTC. It specifies CASSLTGVGAYEQYF.

Here the CDR3 DNA reads TGTGCCAGCAGCCGAGAGGATTCACCCCTCCACTTT. Translating gives CASSREDSPLHF. The V and J genes are TRBV9 and TRBJ1-6; no clear D gene. CDR1 SGDLS and CDR2 YYNGEE come from the germline V gene. V lost 4 bases to trimming and J lost 8 bases, with 7 bases between them. The CDR3 contains 12 residues.